One and the same sample provided the 10 T cell receptor beta chains below, sequenced in a study of CD8 T cells in Susac syndrome. RNA, at roughly 0.5 to 1 ug, was reverse transcribed with random hexamers. MiXCR, run by TCRdb on the immunoSEQ multiplex PCR reads, gives a single entry per CDR3 protein. The table records 210,000 or so distinct CDR3 sequences, roughly 90% of them present only once. The sequencing sample was made of CD8+ T cells from PBMCs. These receptors all stem from a human donor with multiple sclerosis.

The V and J genes are TRBV7-9 and TRBJ2-7; a weak D match, TRBD2 (6 bases). Germline-derived CDR1 and CDR2 are SEHNR and FQNEAQ (reference sequence). The CDR3 is 14 residues long. V lost 2 bases, J lost 1 base, and 9 bases lay in between. CDR3 DNA sequence: TGTGCCAGCAGCTTAAGCGGGCAGTCCTACGAGCAGTACTTC. It codes for CASSLSGQSYEQYF. Variable domain in full (rest from reference TRBV7-9 and TRBJ2-7): DTGVSQNPRHKITKRGQNVTFRCDPISEHNRLYWYRQTLGQGPEFLTYFQNEAQLEKSRLLSDRFSAERPKGSFSTLEIQRTEQGDSAMYLCASSLSGQSYEQYFGPGTRLTVT.

The gene calls are TRBV4-2 and TRBJ1-5, with a tentative D call TRBD1 (6 bases). Germline values: CDR1 LGHNA, CDR2 YNFKEQ. The CDR3 runs 12 residues. Trimming cost V 4 bases and J 9 bases, with 10 bases left between them. The chain's CDR3 is CASSLLGGPQHF. The CDR3 DNA is TGTGCCAGCAGCCTACTAGGGGGGCCCCAGCATTTT.

The chain links TRBV6-1 to TRBJ2-1; TRBD2 might be the D (6 bases). The CDR3 is 14 residues long. Trimming removed 5 bases at V and 5 bases at J, with 13 bases between. Germline assignment: CDR1 MNHNS and CDR2 SASEGT. CDR3 DNA: TGTGCCAGCAGTTGGGGGGATCTGGACAATGAGCAGTTCTTC. This sequence encodes CASSWGDLDNEQFF.

The J gene is TRBJ1-4, the V gene TRBV7-9; D is unclear. Germline CDR1 SEHNR, CDR2 FQNEAQ (reference sequence). This CDR3 comprises 16 residues. Trimming removed 3 bases at V and 3 bases at J, with 14 bases between. The CDR3 coding sequence is TGTGCCAGCAGCTTGTCGTGGGATGCAGCTAATGAAAAACTGTTTTTT. Translating it yields CASSLSWDAANEKLFF.

The gene calls are TRBV14 and TRBJ1-3; D gene uncertain. The CDR3 runs 18 residues. Trimming pared 4 bases from V and 2 bases from J, leaving 21 bases between. Germline loops: CDR1 SGHDN, CDR2 FVKESK. CDR3 region: CASSPPRGAIPTGNTIYF. CDR3 nucleotides: TGTGCCAGCAGCCCCCCCCGGGGAGCAATCCCCACTGGAAACACCATATATTTT.

This clonotype turned up a few times. The chain carries TRBV11-2 and TRBJ2-2; D gene uncertain. The V and J ends lost 2 bases and 0 bases respectively, with 7 bases between them. The CDR3 has 15 residues. Germline-derived CDR1 and CDR2 are SGHAT and FQNNGV. CDR3 loop: CASSLISANTGELFF. As DNA, the CDR3 is TGTGCCAGCAGCTTAATTTCAGCGAACACCGGGGAGCTGTTTTTT.

This clonotype was observed a single time. J is TRBJ1-5 and V is TRBV7-8; 10 nucleotides align to TRBD1. Trimming took 1 base from V and 0 from J; bases not matched to a gene: 9. The germline V gene has CDR1 SGHVS and CDR2 FQNEAQ. This CDR3 is 19 amino acids long. DNA of the CDR3: TGTGCCAGCAGCTTAGAAGGGACAGGGGACTCAATTAGCAATCAGCCCCAGCATTTT. Translated, it gives CASSLEGTGDSISNQPQHF.

The CDR3 DNA is TGTGCCAGTAGTATAGTCGGCGGCTATGGCTACACCTTC. Translated: CASSIVGGYGYTF. J is TRBJ1-2 and V is TRBV19; D call uncertain. Trimming took off 1 base at V and 4 bases at J, with 7 bases between the two ends. Germline-derived CDR1 and CDR2 are LNHDA and SQIVND (reference sequence). CDR3 length equals 13 residues.

The gene calls are TRBV15 and TRBJ1-1, with D possibly TRBD1 on 5 matching bases. The V end was cut by 4 bases, the J end by 6 bases, with 15 bases between. CDR3 length: 14 residues. Germline CDR1 reads LNHNV; CDR2 reads YYDKDF (reference sequence). CDR3 in amino acids: CATSIGDTGSEAFF. The CDR3 region has the DNA TGTGCCACCAGCATCGGAGATACAGGCTCTGAAGCTTTCTTT.

V is TRBV4-3 and J is TRBJ2-7; 7 nucleotides agree with TRBD1. The J segment lost 7 bases and the V segment lost 0 bases, leaving 6 bases of the junction unmatched. The CDR3 is 14 residues long. Per the germline V gene, CDR1 is LGHNA and CDR2 is YSLEER. This CDR3 is CASSQESTGSEQYF. The CDR3 DNA reads as TGCGCCAGCAGCCAAGAGTCGACAGGGTCGGAGCAGTACTTC.